This TCR beta chain was captured in a study of OX40 agonist ivuxolimab in advanced cancers. The overall study: Cohort: approximately 83% men, mean age about 60, aged about 23 to 79. Overall study results and limits: On average, a greater number of expanded clones characterised CD8+ T cells relative to CD4+. In the 0.1 to 3.0 mg/kg range, CD4+ and CD8+ blood T cells had expanded clonally by week 6.

On this clone: The antigen remains unidentified.

Profiled with immunoSEQ multiplex PCR; TCRdb holds only in-frame clones, not every one. The table has about 50,000 clones, more than 70% seen once. Patients with autoimmune history or systemic immunosuppression were excluded. The starting material was CD4+ or CD8+ T cells sorted from blood, obtained in a trial of the OX40 agonist ivuxolimab. This receptor was obtained from an adult with an advanced solid tumor such as melanoma, head and neck, liver or kidney cancer.

The CDR3 DNA reads TGTGCCAGCAGCCCGACTAGCGGGAAGGCCCAGTACTTC. It specifies CASSPTSGKAQYF. The gene calls are TRBV7-9 and TRBJ2-5; 11 bases line up with TRBD2. V was clipped by 5 bases and J by 9 bases; unmatched bases: 5. CDR3 length: 13 amino acids. CDR1 SEHNR and CDR2 FQNEAQ come from the germline V gene (reference sequence). Together with reference TRBV7-9 and TRBJ2-5, the CDR3 gives the full variable domain: DTGVSQNPRHKITKRGQNVTFRCDPISEHNRLYWYRQTLGQGPEFLTYFQNEAQLEKSRLLSDRFSAERPKGSFSTLEIQRTEQGDSAMYLCASSPTSGKAQYFGPGTRLLVL.